This passage covers 18 T cell receptor beta chains from one sample sequenced in a study of shared clonotypes between healthy human individuals (dated by TCRdb to between 2020 and 2021). Libraries came from the immunoSEQ multiplex PCR assay. What TCRdb holds here is the immuneACCESS table cut down to in-frame rearrangements. Part of the clones is not present; checked against another copy, under half of the missing clones reflect an unresolved V gene, and the others are unexplained. The sample profile shows about 1.5 million clones; 95% to 99% of them were found once. Together, the top ten hold about 0.45% of the sample. The sample comprised naive CD4+ T cells sorted from blood. The cell subset or site label corresponds to: CD45RA+ positively selected. Source of these receptors: a man younger than 45 in good health.

V gene TRBV2 combines with J gene TRBJ2-7; maybe TRBD2 (7 bases). The V end lost 8 bases, the J end lost 4 bases, and 15 bases lay between the germline ends. CDR1 is SNHLY, CDR2 FYNNEI, per germline. The CDR3 sequence is 13 residues long. CDR3 sequence (DNA): TGTGCCAGCGGGGGCGGGAGCTTTTACGAGCAGTACTTC. This sequence encodes CASGGGSFYEQYF. The full variable domain, rest sourced from reference TRBV2 and TRBJ2-7, is EPEVTQTPSHQVTQMGQEVILRCVPISNHLYFYWYRQILGQKVEFLVSFYNNEISEKSEIFDDQFSVERPDGSNFTLKIRSTKLEDSAMYFCASGGGSFYEQYFGPGTRLTVT.

This clone came up once. The chain combines TRBV10-3 with TRBJ2-7, with 8 bases identical to TRBD1. Germline values: CDR1 ENHRY, CDR2 SYGVKD. CDR3 length: 12 residues. The chain's CDR3 is CASGTGGYEQYF. CDR3 coding DNA: TGTGCATCGGGGACAGGAGGGTACGAGCAGTACTTC.

The rearrangement joins TRBV9 to TRBJ2-3; 10 bases map to TRBD2. Germline CDR1 SGDLS, CDR2 YYNGEE. The CDR3 is 17 residues long. Germline trimming cut 4 bases from V and 1 base from J; bases unmatched to any gene: 9. The DNA for the CDR3 is TGTGCCAGCAGCTCCCGGCTAGCGGGAGTCGGCACAGATACGCAGTATTTT. This gives the protein CASSSRLAGVGTDTQYF.

The chain is built from TRBV11-2 and TRBJ2-7, with TRBD2 identical over 9 bases. V was clipped by 1 base and J by 0 bases; unmatched bases: 7. This CDR3 is 17 amino acids long. Germline V lookup: CDR1 SGHAT, CDR2 FQNNGV. The CDR3 DNA follows: TGTGCCAGCAGCTTAGTCCGCGCGGGAGGGTCCTCCTACGAGCAGTACTTC. The encoded protein is CASSLVRAGGSSYEQYF.

The rearrangement joins TRBV7-6 to TRBJ2-7, with 7 bases matching TRBD2. Germline V gene sequence: CDR1 SGHVS, CDR2 FNYEAQ. V was clipped by 5 bases and J by 2 bases; unmatched bases: 9. The CDR3 sequence is 15 residues long. The CDR3, as DNA: TGTGCCAGCAGCGTGAGCGGGATAGGCCCCTACGAGCAGTACTTC. Translated, it gives CASSVSGIGPYEQYF. Full variable domain (rest looked up from reference TRBV7-6 and TRBJ2-7): GAGVSQSPRYKVTKRGQDVALRCDPISGHVSLYWYRQALGQGPEFLTYFNYEAQQDKSGLPNDRFSAERPEGSISTLTIQRTEQRDSAMYRCASSVSGIGPYEQYFGPGTRLTVT.

The rearrangement uses TRBV18 and TRBJ2-7, with D possibly being TRBD2 (6 bases). V lost 3 bases to trimming and J lost 4 bases, with 16 bases between them. This CDR3 is 15 amino acids long. Per the germline V gene, CDR1 is KGHSH and CDR2 is LQKENI. This CDR3 reads CASSPSPGDLYEQYF. The CDR3 DNA follows: TGTGCCAGCTCACCCTCGCCGGGGGACCTTTACGAGCAGTACTTC.

The V call is TRBV2, the J call TRBJ1-5; maybe TRBD1 (5 bases). CDR3 length equals 11 residues. Germline CDR1 reads SNHLY; CDR2 reads FYNNEI. Trimming stripped 6 bases from V and 9 bases from J, with 9 bases between. The CDR3 is CASRAQGPQHF. CDR3 DNA sequence: TGTGCCAGCAGGGCGCAGGGGCCCCAGCATTTT. Using reference TRBV2 and TRBJ1-5 for the parts outside the CDR3, the full variable domain is EPEVTQTPSHQVTQMGQEVILRCVPISNHLYFYWYRQILGQKVEFLVSFYNNEISEKSEIFDDQFSVERPDGSNFTLKIRSTKLEDSAMYFCASRAQGPQHFGDGTRLSIL.

This chain joins TRBV4-3 and TRBJ2-7; D gene uncertain. Germline CDR1 LGHNA, CDR2 YSLEER. This CDR3 has 13 amino acids. Trimming took off 0 bases at V and 4 bases at J, with 7 bases between the two ends. CDR3 residues: CASSQDIRYEQYF. In nucleotides, the CDR3 is TGCGCCAGCAGCCAAGATATCCGTTACGAGCAGTACTTC.

This chain connects TRBV5-1 to TRBJ2-1, with 9 bases aligning to TRBD2. Trimming removed 0 bases from V and 8 bases from J; junction bases left unmatched: 9. The CDR3 extends over 16 amino acids. CDR1 is SGHRS and CDR2 is YFSETQ in the germline V gene. CDR3 sequence: CASSLGKLAGAHEQFF. CDR3 sequence (DNA): TGCGCCAGCAGCTTGGGGAAATTAGCGGGAGCCCATGAGCAGTTCTTC.

With regard to this clone: One junction end disagrees with the germline gene, perhaps due to a read error. CDR3: CASSFRLAGGASPGELFF. The CDR3 DNA is TGTGCTAGCAGCTTCAGACTAGCGGGAGGAGCTTCTCCCGGGGAGCTGTTTTTT. This sequence joins TRBV7-7 and TRBJ2-2; 13 bases map to TRBD2. The CDR3 totals 18 residues. Germline loops: CDR1 SSHAT, CDR2 FNYEAQ (reference sequence).

The chain joins TRBV2 to TRBJ1-5, with no clear D. The germline V gene encodes CDR1 SNHLY and CDR2 FYNNEI. The V end was cut by 6 bases, the J end by 6 bases, with 12 bases between. The CDR3 is 13 residues long. CDR3: CASRDRSGQPQHF. The CDR3 DNA reads as TGTGCCAGCAGGGACCGTTCTGGTCAGCCCCAGCATTTT.

The rearrangement joins TRBV27 to TRBJ2-7, with 8 nucleotides matching TRBD1. Germline-derived CDR1 and CDR2 are MNHEY and SMNVEV (reference sequence). This CDR3 comprises 15 residues. Trimming cost V 0 bases and J 4 bases; bases outside gene matches: 5. As DNA, the CDR3 is TGTGCCAGCAGTTTATCTCAGAGGGACAGGTACGAGCAGTACTTC. This sequence encodes CASSLSQRDRYEQYF.

The chain is built from TRBV5-1 and TRBJ2-3; the match to TRBD2 covers 9 bases. CDR1 SGHRS and CDR2 YFSETQ come from the germline V gene. Trimming took 4 bases from V and 3 from J; bases not matched to a gene: 9. This CDR3 comprises 16 residues. The CDR3 spells CASSPLAAGGTDTQYF. The CDR3 DNA reads as TGCGCCAGCAGCCCCTTAGCAGCGGGAGGAACAGATACGCAGTATTTT.

The chain uses TRBV4-1 and TRBJ2-2, with 11 bases that match TRBD1. The trim removed 3 bases at V and 4 bases at J, leaving 4 bases unmatched. The germline V gene has CDR1 MGHRA and CDR2 YSYEKL. The CDR3 loop spans 16 amino acids. CDR3 DNA: TGCGCCAGCAGCCATAGGACAGGGGGCATCACCGGGGAGCTGTTTTTT. It codes for CASSHRTGGITGELFF.

Details on this clone: Other DNA sequences within the sample encode an identical CDR3. This rearrangement joins TRBV7-2 to TRBJ2-3, with D hard to call. The CDR3 runs to 13 residues. CDR1 is SGHTA and CDR2 is FQGNSA in the germline V gene. Trimming pared 1 base from V and 3 bases from J, leaving 5 bases between. The CDR3 DNA reads TGTGCCAGCAGCTTAGTTTGGACAGATACGCAGTATTTT. Encoded protein: CASSLVWTDTQYF.

J is TRBJ2-7 and V is TRBV5-4; 11 bases line up with TRBD2. Per the germline V gene, CDR1 is SGHNT and CDR2 is YYREEE (reference sequence). V was clipped by 0 bases and J by 6 bases; unmatched bases: 5. The CDR3 has 15 amino acids. CDR3 residues: CASSLGLAGGSEQYF. CDR3 DNA sequence: TGTGCCAGCAGCTTGGGCCTAGCGGGAGGCAGCGAGCAGTACTTC. Full variable domain (outside the CDR3, taken from reference TRBV5-4 and TRBJ2-7): ETGVTQSPTHLIKTRGQQVTLRCSSQSGHNTVSWYQQALGQGPQFIFQYYREEENGRGNFPPRFSGLQFPNYSSELNVNALELDDSALYLCASSLGLAGGSEQYFGPGTRLTVT.

The chain links TRBV30 to TRBJ2-7; 7 positions agree with TRBD1. Trimming took 1 base from V and 7 from J; bases not matched to a gene: 10. The CDR3 contains 14 residues. Germline values: CDR1 GTSNPN, CDR2 SVGIG (reference sequence). The CDR3 bases are TGTGCCTGGAGTGCGCAGGGGGAAGTGGGAGAGCAGTACTTC. Translation gives CAWSAQGEVGEQYF. Combining the CDR3 with reference TRBV30 and TRBJ2-7 gives the whole variable domain SQTIHQWPATLVQPVGSPLSLECTVEGTSNPNLYWYRQAAGRGLQLLFYSVGIGQISSEVPQNLSASRPQDRQFILSSKKLLLSDSGFYLCAWSAQGEVGEQYFGPGTRLTVT.

This clone was recorded only once. The gene calls are TRBV5-1 and TRBJ2-7; a possible D gene is TRBD1 (6 bases). Trimming cost V 5 bases and J 6 bases, with 12 bases left between them. Germline lookup yields CDR1 SGHRS and CDR2 YFSETQ. This CDR3 has 12 amino acids. In DNA form, the CDR3 reads TGCGCCAGCAGTTGGGACAAGGGCGAGCAGTACTTC. This codes for CASSWDKGEQYF.